This T cell receptor (beta chain) was sequenced in a study of blood T cells in healthy people across ages. Study results and caveats: With age, beta diversity per million T cells declined roughly linearly, significantly by over 35.

In each sample, at least 7 million PBMCs were isolated. This clonotype was counted only a few times. Its antigen is undetermined. The germline CDR1 and CDR2 sequences are DFQATT and SNEGSKA (reference sequence). Germline trimming cut 6 bases from V and 5 bases from J; bases unmatched to any gene: 9. The CDR3 is 13 amino acids. The use of a sample-barcoded 5' primer and a J-beta primer mix characterized a second PCR of roughly 7 to 11 cycles. One entry per CDR3 protein results from TCRdb running MiXCR on the 5' RACE reads. Of roughly 560,000 distinct CDR3 sequences in the sample, around 24% were seen once. This sample also belongs to another study, concerning T cells of mothers and their children.

The source material was blood. This clonotype originated in a boy aged 5-17 years in good health. The chain links TRBV20-1 to TRBJ2-7; 8 bases fit TRBD1. CDR3 coding DNA: TGCAGTGCATCTCAGGGGGCGCGGAACGAGCAGTACTTC. It is translated as CSASQGARNEQYF.